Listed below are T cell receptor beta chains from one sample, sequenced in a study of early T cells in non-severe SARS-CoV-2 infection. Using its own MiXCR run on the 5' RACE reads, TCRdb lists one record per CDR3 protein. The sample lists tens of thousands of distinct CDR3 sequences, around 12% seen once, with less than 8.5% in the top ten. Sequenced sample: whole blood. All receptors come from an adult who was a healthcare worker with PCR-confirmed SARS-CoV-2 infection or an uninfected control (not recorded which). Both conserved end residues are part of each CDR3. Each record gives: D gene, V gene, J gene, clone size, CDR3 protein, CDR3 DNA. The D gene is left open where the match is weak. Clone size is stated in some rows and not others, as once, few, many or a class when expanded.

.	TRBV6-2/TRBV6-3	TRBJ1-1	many	CASSYSRNTEAFF	TGTGCCAGCAGTTACTCACGGAACACTGAAGCTTTCTTT
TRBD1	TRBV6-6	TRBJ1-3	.	CASTLTGQGHYGGNTIYF	TGTGCCAGCACCCTAACCGGACAGGGGCACTACGGTGGAAACACCATATATTTT
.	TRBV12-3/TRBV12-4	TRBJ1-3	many	CASSFGQNTIYF	TGTGCCAGCAGTTTTGGTCAAAACACCATATATTTT
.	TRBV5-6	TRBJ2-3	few	CASSFSLAAYRTDTQYF	TGTGCCAGCAGCTTCTCTTTAGCGGCCTACCGCACAGATACGCAGTATTTT
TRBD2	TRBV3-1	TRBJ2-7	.	CASSQVSGSNYEQYF	TGTGCCAGCAGCCAAGTGAGCGGGAGTAACTACGAGCAGTACTTC
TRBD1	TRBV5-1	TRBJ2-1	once	CASSRIPGQGAQQFF	TGCGCCAGCAGCAGAATTCCGGGACAGGGAGCTCAGCAGTTCTTC
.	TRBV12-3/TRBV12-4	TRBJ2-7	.	CASSFSGASLREQYF	TGTGCCAGCAGTTTCTCAGGGGCGTCTTTGAGGGAGCAGTACTTC
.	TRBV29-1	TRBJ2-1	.	CSVEQQGEQFF	TGCAGCGTTGAACAACAGGGAGAGCAGTTCTTC
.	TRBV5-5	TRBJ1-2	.	CASRRDRFIYGYTF	TGTGCCAGCAGACGAGACAGGTTTATCTATGGCTACACCTTC
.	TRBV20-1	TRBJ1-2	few	CSAPRRKEGGYTF	TGCAGTGCCCCAAGAAGGAAAGAGGGTGGCTACACCTTC
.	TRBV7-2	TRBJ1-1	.	CASSFGLAVNTEAFF	TGTGCCAGCAGCTTTGGGCTAGCGGTGAACACTGAAGCTTTCTTT
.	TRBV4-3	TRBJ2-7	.	CASSQDWGRGLAYEQYF	TGCGCCAGCAGCCAAGATTGGGGCAGGGGCCTAGCCTACGAGCAGTACTTC
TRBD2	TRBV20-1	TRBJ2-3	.	CSASGGRADTQYF	TGCAGTGCCTCGGGCGGGAGGGCAGATACGCAGTATTTT
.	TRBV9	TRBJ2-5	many	CASSVGNGRGETQYF	TGTGCCAGCAGCGTAGGGAATGGTCGGGGAGAGACCCAGTACTTC
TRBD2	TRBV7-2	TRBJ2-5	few	CASSRASGFQETQYF	TGTGCCAGCAGCCGGGCTAGCGGGTTTCAAGAGACCCAGTACTTC
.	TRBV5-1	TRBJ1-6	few	CASSPAGATNNSPLHF	TGCGCCAGCAGCCCCGCGGGGGCGACGAATAATTCACCCCTCCACTTT
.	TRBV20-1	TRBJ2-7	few	CSAWDGKSYEQYF	TGCAGTGCTTGGGACGGGAAAAGCTACGAGCAGTACTTC
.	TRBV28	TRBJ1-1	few	CASSPGRYNTEAFF	TGTGCCAGCAGCCCAGGCAGGTATAACACTGAAGCTTTCTTT
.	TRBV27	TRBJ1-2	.	CASSSRGAGSYGYTF	TGTGCCAGCAGTTCCCGGGGGGCTGGCTCCTATGGCTACACCTTC
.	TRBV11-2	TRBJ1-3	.	CATVGAYSGNTIYF	TGTGCCACCGTGGGGGCTTACTCTGGAAACACCATATATTTT
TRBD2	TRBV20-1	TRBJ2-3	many	CSASGLAGAADTQYF	TGCAGTGCTTCGGGACTAGCGGGAGCCGCAGATACGCAGTATTTT
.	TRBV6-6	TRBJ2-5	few	CASSYIQETQYF	TGTGCCAGCAGTTACATTCAAGAGACCCAGTACTTC
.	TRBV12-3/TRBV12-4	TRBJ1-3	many	CAFKSGNTIYF	TGTGCCTTTAAATCTGGAAACACCATATATTTT
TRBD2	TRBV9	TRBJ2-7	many	CASSVALSGTEQYF	TGTGCCAGCAGCGTAGCTCTTAGCGGGACCGAGCAGTACTTC
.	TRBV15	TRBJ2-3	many	CATSKRGQGLADTQYF	TGTGCCACCAGCAAGAGGGGACAAGGACTCGCAGATACGCAGTATTTT
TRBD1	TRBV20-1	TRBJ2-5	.	CSADKAPGQGLSVETQYF	TGCAGTGCCGATAAAGCCCCGGGACAGGGCTTATCGGTTGAGACCCAGTACTTC
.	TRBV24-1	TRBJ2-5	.	CATSDLGAGGYETQYF	TGTGCCACCAGTGATTTGGGAGCAGGAGGATACGAGACCCAGTACTTC
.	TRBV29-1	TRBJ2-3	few	CSVEPRASTDTQYF	TGCAGCGTTGAACCCCGGGCTAGCACAGATACGCAGTATTTT
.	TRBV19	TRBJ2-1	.	CASSIIGSDEQFF	TGTGCCAGTAGTATTATCGGGAGCGATGAGCAGTTCTTC
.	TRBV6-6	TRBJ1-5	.	CASSSLYNQPQHF	TGTGCCAGCAGTTCCCTTTACAATCAGCCCCAGCATTTT
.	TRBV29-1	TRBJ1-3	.	CSVEAASGNTIYF	TGCAGCGTTGAAGCAGCCTCTGGAAACACCATATATTTT
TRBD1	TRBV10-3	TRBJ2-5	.	CAISTNRGLRPETQYF	TGTGCCATCAGTACTAACAGGGGGTTACGTCCGGAGACCCAGTACTTC
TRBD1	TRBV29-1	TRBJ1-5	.	CSVLGQGDQPQHF	TGCAGCGTACTAGGACAGGGCGATCAGCCCCAGCATTTT
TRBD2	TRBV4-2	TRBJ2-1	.	CASSQVLARFSNEQFF	TGTGCCAGCAGCCAAGTACTAGCGCGTTTTTCGAATGAGCAGTTCTTC
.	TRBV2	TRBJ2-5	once	CASRDARGAETQYF	TGTGCCAGCAGAGATGCCAGGGGGGCAGAGACCCAGTACTTC
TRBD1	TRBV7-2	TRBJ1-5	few	CASSPRTGENQPQHF	TGTGCCAGCAGCCCCCGGACAGGGGAGAATCAGCCCCAGCATTTT
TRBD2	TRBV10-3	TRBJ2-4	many	CAISATWTSGSSKNIQYF	TGTGCCATCAGTGCAACATGGACTAGCGGGAGTTCCAAAAACATTCAGTACTTC
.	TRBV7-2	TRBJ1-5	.	CASSLESGPQPQHF	TGTGCCAGCAGCTTAGAGTCCGGGCCCCAGCCCCAGCATTTT
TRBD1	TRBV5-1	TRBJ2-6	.	CASSLVLTGPSGANVLTF	TGCGCCAGCAGCTTGGTATTGACAGGGCCCTCTGGGGCCAACGTCCTGACTTTC
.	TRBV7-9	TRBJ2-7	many	CASSLRDEQYF	TGTGCCAGCAGCTTAAGAGATGAGCAGTACTTC
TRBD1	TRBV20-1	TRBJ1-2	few	CSASTGGTYGYTF	TGCAGTGCTTCTACAGGGGGCACCTATGGCTACACCTTC
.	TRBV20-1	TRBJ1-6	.	CSGRQVLGTYSPLHF	TGCAGTGGCAGACAGGTTTTGGGCACATATTCACCCCTCCACTTT
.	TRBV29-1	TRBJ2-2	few	CSVEVSFPGELFF	TGCAGCGTTGAAGTGAGCTTCCCCGGGGAGCTGTTTTTT
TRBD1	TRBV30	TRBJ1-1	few	CAGLGTGGTEAFF	TGTGCCGGACTCGGGACAGGGGGCACTGAAGCTTTCTTT